One sample yielded the 3 T cell receptor beta chains listed below, sequenced in a study of T cell responses to AZD1222 COVID-19 vaccine (dated by TCRdb to about 2021). The library came from the immunoSEQ multiplex PCR assay. TCRdb holds this immuneACCESS table with in-frame rearrangements only. Some clones are missing; in checked studies, unresolved V genes explain under half, and the rest has no known cause. Within this sample are approximately 150,000 clones, with about 92% of them counted one time only. About 0.9% of the sample goes to the ten largest clones. Taken with the paper, the label for time point translates to: baseline before first vaccination. This specimen consisted of peripheral blood, obtained on day 0 of AZD1222 vaccination. Every receptor here comes from an adult in good health.

In this sample, this clone turned up a few times. The V gene is TRBV12-3 or TRBV12-4, the J gene TRBJ1-5; no clear D gene. CDR3 size: 13 residues. Trimming took off 2 bases at V and 7 bases at J, with 9 bases between the two ends. This CDR3 reads CASSLSSAQPQHF. As DNA, the CDR3 is TGTGCCAGCAGTTTAAGTTCCGCCCAGCCCCAGCATTTT.

This chain uses TRBV5-1 with TRBJ1-4; D is ambiguous. Germline V CDR1 and CDR2: SGHRS, YFSETQ. V shed 0 bases and J shed 8 bases, with 11 bases lying between them. This CDR3 is built from 14 residues. CDR3 coding DNA: TGCGCCAGCAGCTTGGCGGGCAGTGAAGAAAAACTGTTTTTT. As protein: CASSLAGSEEKLFF.

The rearrangement uses TRBV30 and TRBJ2-7; unclear D gene. This CDR3 contains 13 residues. Germline values: CDR1 GTSNPN, CDR2 SVGIG (reference sequence). Trimming cost V 3 bases and J 2 bases, with 11 bases left between them. This CDR3 is CAWSRASPYEQYF. The CDR3 DNA reads TGTGCCTGGAGCCGGGCCTCACCCTACGAGCAGTACTTC.